This record concerns one T cell receptor (beta chain) sequence. The clone's antigen remains unknown. It has no much larger one-base neighbor in the sample; base qualities were not kept. This entry is derived from a study of blood T cell repertoires in COVID-19 (dated by TCRdb to about 2020). For context, the study as a whole: Collaborator samples came from the United States, Italy and Spain and covered acute and convalescent phases of COVID-19. The prospective study material was composed of cDNA or gDNA derived from T cells, B-cell-depleted T cells, or PBMCs. Sample metadata almost always included a de-identified subject ID, COVID-19 status, age in years and sex. Where available, HLA class I and class II types were taken from metadata supplied by the sample provider and were not determined by assay-based typing. The samples were drawn from two sources: the first 160 participants of the ongoing ImmuneRACE study, and over 1,000 subjects contributed by 6 global collaborators. The repertoires were released in a freely available public database meant as a resource for research on the immune response to SARS-CoV-2. Deeply sampled blood TCRbeta repertoires from subjects exposed to, actively infected with, or recovered from COVID-19 were included in the dataset. Summary of the overall study and its limitations: Clinical and demographic metadata were provided uncurated, with the amount varying by source and participant.

A second Seattle source provided samples from volunteer blood donors who had recovered from COVID-19. The collaborating institutions used their own protocols to collect whole blood in K2EDTA tubes. For TCRbeta analysis, collaborator samples were shipped as frozen whole blood, as isolated PBMCs, or as DNA extracted from either sample type. The CDR3 numbers 14 residues from cysteine through phenylalanine. The CDR3 DNA has 42 bases and is translated from base 1. Trimming accounts for 10 bases at V and 4 bases at J, while the number of junction bases matched to no gene is 10. Based on the germline V gene, the CDR1 and CDR2 sequences are KGHDR and SFDVKD. TCRbeta CDR3 regions were amplified from genomic DNA using the immunoSEQ Assay, a bias-controlled multiplex PCR. The authors' pipeline ran thus. Nucleated cell counts per sample were estimated from amplification of reference gene primers within the assay. To quantify the absolute abundance of each unique TCRbeta CDR3 rearrangement, sequence reads were collapsed and filtered. For each sample, productive Simpson clonality was calculated by taking the square root of Simpson's diversity index across productive rearrangements. TCRdb re-hosts the immuneACCESS table, in-frame sequences only. Its copies lack some clones; in the studies checked, an unresolved V gene accounts for under half of them, and the cause for the rest is not known. Clonal size and the V and J genes are those of that table, whereas D and trimming came from the DNA. The sample table records some 140,000 clones; around four fifths of these occur just once. The top ten hold roughly 9.8% of the sample.

The chain employs TRBV24-1 and TRBJ1-2; TRBD1 aligns with 8 central bases. The sequencing sample was made of peripheral blood. The source is a man aged 60-69 years who had recovered from COVID-19. The CDR3 amino acid sequence is: CATRTGWWAYGYTF. The nucleotide sequence is TGTGCCACTAGGACAGGGTGGTGGGCCTATGGCTACACCTTC.